Reported below is one T cell receptor beta chain. Germline V gene sequence: CDR1 MDHEN, CDR2 SYDVKM. J lost 6 bases, V lost 7 bases, and 4 bases had no gene match. This CDR3 has 13 residues. This sample is drawn from a study of blood T cell repertoires in COVID-19. Background on the study: PBMCs, B-cell-depleted T cells, or T cells provided the cDNA or gDNA that made up the material.

In the original analysis: Reference gene primer amplification gave estimated nucleated cell counts. Some clones are missing from TCRdb's copy, which holds only in-frame ones; the method was immunoSEQ multiplex PCR. D and trimming were read from the DNA, whereas the V and J calls and clone size are those reported in that table. This sample has 250,000 to 300,000 clones, with roughly 90% found just once. Participants came from about 23 US areas, aged roughly 18 to 95 years. Cohort allocation depended upon clinical history that participants reported. The origin of this receptor is a woman aged 40 to 49 with acute COVID-19. The sequenced sample was PBMCs or T cells enriched from blood (not recorded which). The rearrangement joins TRBV28 to TRBJ1-5; 9 bases match TRBD1. CDR3 in DNA: TGTGCCAGCAAACAGGGGGCTGTTCAGCCCCAGCATTTT. It specifies CASKQGAVQPQHF.